The 22 T cell receptor beta chains below all came from one sample that was sequenced in a study of Graves' ophthalmopathy and Graves' hyperthyroidism. Investigators amplified TCR beta CDR3 regions from RNA transcripts. HTBI primers were employed in first-round RT-PCR, then a second-round multiplex PCR followed. TCRdb analysed the multiplex PCR reads with MiXCR anew, one entry per CDR3 protein. The profile shows roughly 1.1 million distinct CDR3 sequences, 36% of them singletons. Source material: peripheral blood or thyroid tissue (not recorded which). All receptors come from an adult man with Graves' hyperthyroidism.

J is TRBJ2-5 and V is TRBV5-1; a possible D gene is TRBD1 (6 bases). V lost 0 bases to trimming and J lost 1 base, with 13 bases between them. The CDR3 is 16 residues long. Per germline, CDR1 SGHRS and CDR2 YFSETQ. The CDR3 DNA follows: TGCGCCAGCAGCTTGGTTGTGATGACAGGCCAAGAGACCCAGTACTTC. It is translated as CASSLVVMTGQETQYF.

The V call is TRBV24-1, the J call TRBJ2-6; a weak D match, TRBD1 (5 bases). The CDR3 length is 16 residues. Germline CDR1 is KGHDR and CDR2 is SFDVKD. V dropped 1 base and J dropped 4 bases, with 10 bases sitting between them. The CDR3 loop reads CATSDFGQSGANVLTF. The CDR3 DNA reads TGTGCCACCAGTGATTTTGGACAATCCGGGGCCAACGTCCTGACTTTC.

The J gene is TRBJ1-6, the V gene TRBV10-3; TRBD1 matches at 10 bases. The V gene's germline CDR1 is ENHRY and CDR2 SYGVKD. The CDR3 is made up of 14 amino acids. V lost 7 bases and J lost 9; bases outside the gene matches: 6. The CDR3, as DNA: TGTGCCATCAAGCCGGGACAGGGGAGTTCACCCCTCCACTTT. Residues: CAIKPGQGSSPLHF.

This chain connects TRBV20-1 to TRBJ2-7, with D possibly matching TRBD2 (6 bases). The CDR3 length is 14 residues. Germline lookup yields CDR1 DFQATT and CDR2 SNEGSKA (reference sequence). Between the trimmed V and J ends, which lost 7 bases and 0 bases, there was a span of 16 bases. Here the CDR3 DNA reads TGCAGTGTCGCATGGGGGGTAGGCTCCTACGAGCAGTACTTC. Its protein product is CSVAWGVGSYEQYF.

The chain recombines TRBV2 with TRBJ1-6; D not certain. CDR3 size: 16 residues. Trimming took 5 bases from V and 4 from J, leaving 15 bases between them. CDR1 and CDR2 (germline): SNHLY, FYNNEI. For the CDR3, the DNA is TGTGCCAGCAGTCCAGCGAGTGGGGATTATAATTCACCCCTCCACTTT. Amino acids: CASSPASGDYNSPLHF. The full variable domain, with the rest looked up from reference TRBV2 and TRBJ1-6, is EPEVTQTPSHQVTQMGQEVILRCVPISNHLYFYWYRQILGQKVEFLVSFYNNEISEKSEIFDDQFSVERPDGSNFTLKIRSTKLEDSAMYFCASSPASGDYNSPLHFGNGTRLTVT.

A single count supports this clonotype. One end of the junction does not line up with germline, which may come from a read error. CDR3 in DNA: TGTGCCAGCAGTTTCCAGGGACAGATTGAAAAACTGTTTTTT. Protein: CASSFQGQIEKLFF. The genes are TRBV10-3 and TRBJ1-4, with 7 bases lining up with TRBD1. The germline V gene has CDR1 ENHRY and CDR2 SYGVKD. There are 14 residues in the CDR3.

This clonotype was observed a handful of times. V usage is TRBV19 and J usage is TRBJ2-7; D is perhaps TRBD2 (6 bases). The CDR3 sequence is 15 residues long. Germline CDR1 reads LNHDA; CDR2 reads SQIVND (reference sequence). Trimming left V 4 bases short and J 3 bases short, with 16 bases between. The CDR3 region has the DNA TGTGCCAGTAGTAAAAAAGACAGCGGGTACTACGAGCAGTACTTC. Its protein product is CASSKKDSGYYEQYF.

This clonotype was counted only a few times. The CDR3 is CASSLAQDLGTEAFF. CDR3 nucleotides: TGCGCCAGCAGCTTGGCCCAGGATTTGGGAACTGAAGCTTTCTTT. The chain combines TRBV5-1 with TRBJ1-1; D not resolved. Trimming removed 0 bases from V and 5 bases from J, with 14 bases in between. CDR1 and CDR2 from the germline V gene are SGHRS and YFSETQ. The CDR3 sequence is 15 residues long.

The chain recombines TRBV10-3 with TRBJ2-7, with TRBD1 identical over 8 bases. The CDR3 runs to 15 residues. The junction had 8 bases not matched to a gene; V was cut back by 6 bases and J by 1 base. CDR1 ENHRY and CDR2 SYGVKD come from the germline V gene. DNA of the CDR3: TGTGCCATCAGAACAGTCAGGGGGCGATCCTACGAGCAGTACTTC. Protein product: CAIRTVRGRSYEQYF.

This clonotype occurred many times. The chain carries TRBV7-2 and TRBJ1-1; tentatively, D is TRBD1 (6 bases). There are 14 residues in the CDR3. Germline CDR1 and CDR2: SGHTA and FQGNSA. Trimming pared 2 bases from V and 6 bases from J, leaving 13 bases between. The CDR3 spells CASSLNRDRPEAFF. Written as DNA, the CDR3 is TGTGCCAGCAGCTTAAACAGGGACCGTCCTGAAGCTTTCTTT.

Comments on this clonotype: The junction departs from germline at one end; a sequencing error may be responsible. The J gene is TRBJ2-7, the V gene TRBV7-8, with D possibly TRBD2 on 5 matching bases. The CDR3 runs 15 residues. Germline CDR1 reads SGHVS; CDR2 reads FQNEAQ. The CDR3 region is CVSSSGNSAGDEQYF. DNA for the CDR3: TGTGTCAGCAGCTCCGGGAACAGCGCCGGCGACGAGCAGTACTTC.

This clonotype showed up many times. The chain uses TRBV24-1 and TRBJ2-7; no clear D gene. This CDR3 has 14 amino acids. V shed 4 bases and J shed 2 bases, with 11 bases lying between them. Germline V gene sequence: CDR1 KGHDR, CDR2 SFDVKD. The CDR3 DNA follows: TGTGCCACCAGTGACCCAACACCTACCTACGAGCAGTACTTC. This codes for CATSDPTPTYEQYF.

V is TRBV20-1 and J is TRBJ2-5; 9 bases are shared with TRBD1. V shed 4 bases and J 9 bases; nucleotides not matched to a gene: 12. This CDR3 has 14 amino acids. Germline-derived CDR1 and CDR2 are DFQATT and SNEGSKA (reference sequence). The CDR3 DNA follows: TGCAGTGCTAATAGACAGGGGGTCAATCAGCCCCAGTACTTC. This sequence encodes CSANRQGVNQPQYF.

The chain couples TRBV6-6 to TRBJ2-7, with 10 bases that match TRBD1. CDR1 and CDR2 (germline): MNHNY, SVGAGI (reference sequence). The CDR3 totals 13 residues. V lost 7 bases and J lost 4; bases outside the gene matches: 4. CDR3 in DNA: TGTGCCAGCAAGTGGGACAGGGGTTACGAGCAGTACTTC. Translated, it gives CASKWDRGYEQYF.

V is TRBV25-1 and J is TRBJ2-7; the D gene is possibly TRBD2 (6 bases). V gave up 5 bases and J gave up 7 bases, with 21 bases separating them. Germline loops: CDR1 MGHDK, CDR2 SYGVNS. This CDR3 is 15 amino acids long. The CDR3 loop is CASSHKGTGSNEQYF. CDR3 bases: TGTGCCAGCAGTCATAAAGGTACCGGGAGTAATGAGCAGTACTTC.

This clonotype showed up just a few times. A junction end diverges from the germline sequence, so it may reflect a read error. The chain joins TRBV10-2 to TRBJ1-1; TRBD1 might be the D (6 bases). Germline CDR1 and CDR2: WSHSY and SAAADI. The CDR3 loop spans 14 amino acids. This CDR3 reads CASREQGTDTEAFF. CDR3 coding DNA: TGTGCCAGCAGAGAACAGGGTACCGACACTGAAGCTTTCTTT.

This clonotype was picked up many times. The chain recombines TRBV19 with TRBJ1-1; TRBD1 matches at 10 bases. V shed 10 bases, J shed 4 bases, and the junction held 6 bases outside the gene matches. CDR3 length equals 13 residues. Germline CDR1 is LNHDA and CDR2 is SQIVND (reference sequence). The CDR3 reads CATATGGLTEAFF. The CDR3 DNA is TGTGCCACCGCGACAGGGGGCCTCACTGAAGCTTTCTTT.

The J gene is TRBJ2-5, the V gene TRBV6-2 or TRBV6-3, with D possibly matching TRBD2 (6 bases). From germline, CDR1 is MNHEY and CDR2 SVGEGT. V shed 5 bases and J shed 9 bases, with 16 bases lying between them. This CDR3 is 13 amino acids long. In nucleotides, the CDR3 is TGTGCCAGCAGTCGTCAAGAGACTAGGGCCCAGTACTTC. It codes for CASSRQETRAQYF.

This clonotype was picked up a small number of times. The rearrangement joins TRBV19 to TRBJ2-7, with 8 bases identical to TRBD1. The V and J ends lost 7 bases and 0 bases, in that order; junction bases with no gene match: 8. Germline CDR1 reads LNHDA; CDR2 reads SQIVND (reference sequence). The CDR3 runs 15 residues. The CDR3 DNA reads TGTGCCAGTACTCCTGGACAGGGAATCTCCTACGAGCAGTACTTC. Protein sequence: CASTPGQGISYEQYF.

This rearrangement joins TRBV18 to TRBJ1-1; possible D gene TRBD1, 6 bases. The germline V and J ends were trimmed by 4 bases and 6 bases, with 18 bases remaining between them. Germline V gene sequence: CDR1 KGHSH, CDR2 LQKENI. The CDR3 runs 15 residues. The CDR3 loop is CASSRYRDTGSEAFF. CDR3 nucleotide sequence: TGTGCCAGCTCACGCTACCGGGACACAGGATCTGAAGCTTTCTTT.

Details on this clonotype: A much larger clonotype is one base distant, so this may be a read error. The CDR3 nucleotides read TGTGCCAGCAGCCAAGCAAGGACAGAACTATATGGCTACACCTTC. The encoded protein is CASSQARTELYGYTF. V gene TRBV11-2 combines with J gene TRBJ1-2; weak D call: TRBD1 (6 bases). V was trimmed by 5 bases and J by 5 bases, leaving 18 bases between them. The germline gives CDR1 SGHAT, CDR2 FQNNGV. The CDR3 length is 15 residues.

This clonotype was seen ten or more times. The chain is built from TRBV20-1 and TRBJ2-5; D perhaps matches TRBD2 (5 bases). Trimming took off 3 bases at V and 3 bases at J, with 8 bases between the two ends. CDR1 is DFQATT, CDR2 SNEGSKA, per germline (reference sequence). This CDR3 contains 12 residues. CDR3 sequence: CSASGVEETQYF. Written as DNA, the CDR3 is TGCAGTGCTAGCGGGGTCGAAGAGACCCAGTACTTC.